This entry describes one TCR beta chain. The antigen is undetermined. Profiled with immunoSEQ multiplex PCR; TCRdb holds only in-frame clones, not every one. The table includes about 21,000 clones, about two thirds detected once. Relapses following autologous stem cell transplantation were seen in all patients, with brentuximab vedotin exposure varying. This CDR3 contains 15 residues. Trimming stripped 1 base from V and 2 bases from J, with 12 bases between. CDR1 and CDR2 from the germline V gene are LGHNA and YSLEER. The sample belongs to a study of PD-1 blockade in classical Hodgkin lymphoma. Study-wide results and limits: Relapsed/refractory patients reportedly had lower baseline diversity than newly diagnosed patients. Significantly greater TCR diversity emerged by C4D1 in CD4+ cells but not CD8+ cells. There remain no defined causes for the repertoire differences, which possibly reflect disease activity or prior therapy.

This sequence originates from a human donor with classical Hodgkin lymphoma. Source: peripheral blood mononuclear cells (PBMCs), taken at baseline. This chain connects TRBV4-3 to TRBJ2-7, with D possibly being TRBD1 (5 bases). As DNA, the CDR3 is TGCGCCAGCAGCCAAGCCCCCGGACAAACCTACGAGCAGTACTTC. Translation gives CASSQAPGQTYEQYF.